This T cell receptor beta chain was found in a study of neurological immune-mediated disorders. Study conclusions and caveats: No CDR3 amino acid sequences were shared by expanded clones across subjects, suggesting private repertoires in all groups.

TCRdb called the 5' RACE reads again in MiXCR, with one record for every CDR3 protein. This sample has around 46,000 distinct CDR3 sequences, with 4% to 5.5% found just once. In this sample, this clonotype turned up many times. Antigen: not known. This TCR derives from a woman between 55 and 75 years old with multiple sclerosis. Sequenced: PBMCs.

The CDR3 reads CATNYRTNTEAFF. The CDR3 DNA follows: TGTGCCACCAATTACAGGACGAACACTGAAGCTTTCTTT. The rearrangement links TRBV24-1 to TRBJ1-1; D possibly corresponds to TRBD1 (5 bases). Per germline, CDR1 KGHDR and CDR2 SFDVKD. V was shortened by 8 bases and J by 1 base, with 10 bases between the two germline ends. The CDR3 consists of 13 residues.